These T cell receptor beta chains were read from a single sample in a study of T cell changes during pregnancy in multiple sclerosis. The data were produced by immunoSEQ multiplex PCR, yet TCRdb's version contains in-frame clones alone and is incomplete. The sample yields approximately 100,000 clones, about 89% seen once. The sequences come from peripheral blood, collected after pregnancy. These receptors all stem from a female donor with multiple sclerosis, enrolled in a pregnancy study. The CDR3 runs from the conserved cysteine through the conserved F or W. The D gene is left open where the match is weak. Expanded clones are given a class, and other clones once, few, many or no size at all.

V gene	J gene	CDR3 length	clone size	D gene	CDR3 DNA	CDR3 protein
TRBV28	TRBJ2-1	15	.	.	TGTGCCAGCAGCCAACTCGCTTTCGCCTACAATGAGCAGTTCTTC	CASSQLAFAYNEQFF
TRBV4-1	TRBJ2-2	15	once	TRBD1	TGCGCCAGCAGCCAGGACAGGGTAGTAGTCGGGGAGCTGTTTTTT	CASSQDRVVVGELFF
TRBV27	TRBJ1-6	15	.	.	TGTGCCAGCAGCCCCCAGGGGTTCAATAATTCACCCCTCCACTTT	CASSPQGFNNSPLHF
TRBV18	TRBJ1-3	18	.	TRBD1	TGTGCCAGCTCCCCAAACATCGGGACAGAGAGCTCTGGAAACACCATATATTTT	CASSPNIGTESSGNTIYF
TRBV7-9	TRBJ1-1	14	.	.	TGTGCCAGCAGCTTAGGAGGGTTGAACACTGAAGCTTTCTTT	CASSLGGLNTEAFF
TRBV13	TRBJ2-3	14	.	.	TGTGCCAGCAGCCCGCGGACTAACACAGATACGCAGTATTTT	CASSPRTNTDTQYF
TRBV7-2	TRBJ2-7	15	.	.	TGTGCCAGCAGCTTATATGCGGGGGCCGAATACGAGCAGTACTTC	CASSLYAGAEYEQYF
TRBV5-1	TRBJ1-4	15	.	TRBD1	TGCGCCAGCAGCCCCGACAGGGGTCGGGGTGAAAAACTGTTTTTT	CASSPDRGRGEKLFF
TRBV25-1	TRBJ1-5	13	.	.	TGTGCCAGCAGTGTCCAGGGGAATCAGCCCCAGCATTTT	CASSVQGNQPQHF
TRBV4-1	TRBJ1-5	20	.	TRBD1	TGCGCCAGCAGCCAGATTACAGGGCAGGGGGGATCGTGGAGCAATCAGCCCCAGCATTTT	CASSQITGQGGSWSNQPQHF
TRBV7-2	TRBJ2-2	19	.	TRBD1	TGTGCCAGCAGCTGGACCGGGACAGGGATGTCGCGGAACACCGGGGAGCTGTTTTTT	CASSWTGTGMSRNTGELFF
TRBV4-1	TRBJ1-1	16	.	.	TGCGCCAGCAGCCAAGATGAAGGTCCGGCGGGCACTGAAGCTTTCTTT	CASSQDEGPAGTEAFF
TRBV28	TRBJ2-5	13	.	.	TGTGCCAGCAGGGGGACTTTCCAAGAGACCCAGTACTTC	CASRGTFQETQYF
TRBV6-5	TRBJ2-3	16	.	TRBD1	TGTGCCAGCAGTTACCTGGGACAGGGGTCGACAGATACGCAGTATTTT	CASSYLGQGSTDTQYF
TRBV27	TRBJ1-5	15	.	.	TGTGCCAGCAGTTTAAGTCAGGGCGGCAATCAGCCCCAGCATTTT	CASSLSQGGNQPQHF
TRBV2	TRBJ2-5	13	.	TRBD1	TGTGCCAGCTTACCGGACAGGGTGAAGACCCAGTACTTC	CASLPDRVKTQYF
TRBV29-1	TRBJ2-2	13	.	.	TGCAGCGCAGAATGGCAGGGAAGCGGGGAGCTGTTTTTT	CSAEWQGSGELFF
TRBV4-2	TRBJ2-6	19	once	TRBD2	TGTGCCAGCAGCCAAGATCAATCGGGGGGGGTCTCTGGGGCCAACGTCCTGACTTTC	CASSQDQSGGVSGANVLTF
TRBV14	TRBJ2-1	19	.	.	TGTGCCAGCAGCCCTACCCGCCCGAGCCTAACCTCCAAATACAATGAGCAGTTCTTC	CASSPTRPSLTSKYNEQFF
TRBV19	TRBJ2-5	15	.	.	TGTGCCAGTAGGCGCGGAAGGATTCAGCAAGAGACCCAGTACTTC	CASRRGRIQQETQYF
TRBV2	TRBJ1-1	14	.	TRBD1	TGTGCCAGCAGCTCCCGGGACAGGGGATTGGCCGCTTTCTTT	CASSSRDRGLAAFF